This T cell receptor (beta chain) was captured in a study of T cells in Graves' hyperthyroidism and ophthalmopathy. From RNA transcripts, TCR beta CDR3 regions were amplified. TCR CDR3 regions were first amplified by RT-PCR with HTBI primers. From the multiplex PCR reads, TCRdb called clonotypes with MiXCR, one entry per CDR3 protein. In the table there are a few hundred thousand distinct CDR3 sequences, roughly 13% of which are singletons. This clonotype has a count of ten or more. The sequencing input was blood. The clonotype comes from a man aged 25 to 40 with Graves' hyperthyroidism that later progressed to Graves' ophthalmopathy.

The CDR3 nucleotides are TGTGCCAGCAGCTTAGATCTGTGGGGACGGGACACTGAAGCTTTCTTT. Translation gives CASSLDLWGRDTEAFF. The rearrangement joins TRBV11-3 to TRBJ1-1; D might be TRBD1 (5 bases). CDR3 length: 16 amino acids. The V end lost 0 bases, the J end lost 3 bases, and 14 bases lay between the germline ends. CDR1 and CDR2 from the germline V gene are SGHNT and YENEEA.